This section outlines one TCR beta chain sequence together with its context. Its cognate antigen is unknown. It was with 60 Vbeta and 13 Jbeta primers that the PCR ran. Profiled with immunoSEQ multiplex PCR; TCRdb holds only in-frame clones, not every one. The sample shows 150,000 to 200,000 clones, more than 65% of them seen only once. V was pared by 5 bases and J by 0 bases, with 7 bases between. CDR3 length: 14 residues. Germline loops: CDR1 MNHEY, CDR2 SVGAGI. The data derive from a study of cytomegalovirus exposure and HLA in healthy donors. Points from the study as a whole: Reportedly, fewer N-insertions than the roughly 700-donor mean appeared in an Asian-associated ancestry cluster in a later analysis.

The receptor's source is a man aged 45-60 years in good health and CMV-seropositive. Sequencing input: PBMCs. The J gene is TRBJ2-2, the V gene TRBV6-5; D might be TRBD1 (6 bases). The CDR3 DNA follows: TGTGCCAGCAGTAGGGACACGAACACCGGGGAGCTGTTTTTT. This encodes CASSRDTNTGELFF.